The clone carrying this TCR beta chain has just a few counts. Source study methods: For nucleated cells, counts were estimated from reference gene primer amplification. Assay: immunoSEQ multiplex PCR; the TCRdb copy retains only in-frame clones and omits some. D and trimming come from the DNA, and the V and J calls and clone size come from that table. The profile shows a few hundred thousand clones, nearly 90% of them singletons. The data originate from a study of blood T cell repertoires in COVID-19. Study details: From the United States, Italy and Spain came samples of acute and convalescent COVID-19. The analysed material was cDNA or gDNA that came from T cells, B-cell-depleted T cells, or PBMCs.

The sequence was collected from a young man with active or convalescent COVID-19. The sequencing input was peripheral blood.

The CDR3 is CASSYSGGGTDTQYF. In DNA form, the CDR3 reads TGTGCCAGCAGTTATAGCGGGGGGGGCACAGATACGCAGTATTTT. This chain joins TRBV6-6 and TRBJ2-3; the match to TRBD2 covers 11 bases. Trimming at V came to 3 bases and at J to 1 base, leaving 0 bases not matched to a gene. The germline gives CDR1 MNHNY, CDR2 SVGAGI (reference sequence). This CDR3 is 15 amino acids long.